This paragraph reports one TCR beta chain. The CDR3 length is 15 residues. Per germline, CDR1 DFQATT and CDR2 SNEGSKA (reference sequence). Reanalyzing the 5' RACE reads, TCRdb keeps one entry per CDR3 protein, without DNA. This sample's table has a few hundred thousand distinct CDR3 sequences. This entry belongs to a study of T cells expressing NK-cell markers. Whole-study context: In sorted CD3+CD56+NKG2C+, CD3+CD56+NKG2C- and CD3+CD56-NKG2C+ T cells, TCR beta repertoires were obtained.

Sequenced input: blood T cells: a sorted CD56 or NKG2C T cell subset, CD4+ or CD8+ T cells, or bulk PBMC T cells (not recorded which). J is TRBJ1-5 and V is TRBV20-1; TCRdb calls TRBD1, which cannot be checked without DNA. The origin of this receptor is a woman between 45 and 60 years old in good health. CDR3 sequence: CSARVDEGRGQPQHF.